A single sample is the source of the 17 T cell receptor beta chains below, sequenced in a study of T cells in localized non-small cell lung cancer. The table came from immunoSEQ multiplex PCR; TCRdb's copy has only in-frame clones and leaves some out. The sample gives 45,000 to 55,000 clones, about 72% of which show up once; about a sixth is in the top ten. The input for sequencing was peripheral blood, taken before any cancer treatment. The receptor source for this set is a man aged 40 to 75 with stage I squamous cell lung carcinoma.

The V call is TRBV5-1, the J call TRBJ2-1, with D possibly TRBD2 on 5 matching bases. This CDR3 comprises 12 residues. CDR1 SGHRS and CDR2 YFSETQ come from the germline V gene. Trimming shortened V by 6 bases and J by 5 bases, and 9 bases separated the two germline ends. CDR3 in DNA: TGCGCCAGCAAGTCGGGAAACAATGAGCAGTTCTTC. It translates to CASKSGNNEQFF.

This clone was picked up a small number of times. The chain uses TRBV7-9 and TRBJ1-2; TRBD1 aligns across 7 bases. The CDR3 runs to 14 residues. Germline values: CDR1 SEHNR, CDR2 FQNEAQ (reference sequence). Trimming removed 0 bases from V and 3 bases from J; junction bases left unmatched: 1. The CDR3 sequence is CASSLAGGDYGYTF. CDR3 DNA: TGTGCCAGCAGCTTAGCAGGGGGCGACTATGGCTACACCTTC.

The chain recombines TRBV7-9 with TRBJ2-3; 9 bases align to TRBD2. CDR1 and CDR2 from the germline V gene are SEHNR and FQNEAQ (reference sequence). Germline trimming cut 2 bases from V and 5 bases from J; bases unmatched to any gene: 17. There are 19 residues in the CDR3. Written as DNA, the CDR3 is TGTGCCAGCAGCTTATTCTCTAGCGGGGCCCGGACGACAGGAGATACGCAGTATTTT. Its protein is CASSLFSSGARTTGDTQYF.

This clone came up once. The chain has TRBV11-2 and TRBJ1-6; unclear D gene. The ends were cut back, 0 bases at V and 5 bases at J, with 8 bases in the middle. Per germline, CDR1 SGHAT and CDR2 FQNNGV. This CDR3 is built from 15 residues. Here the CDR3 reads CASSLDSWNNSPLHF. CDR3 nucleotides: TGTGCCAGCAGCTTAGATTCATGGAATAATTCACCCCTCCACTTT.

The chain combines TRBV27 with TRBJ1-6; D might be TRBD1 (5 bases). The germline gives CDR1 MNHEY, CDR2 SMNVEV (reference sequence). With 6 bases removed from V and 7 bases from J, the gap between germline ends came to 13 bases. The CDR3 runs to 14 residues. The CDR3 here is CASRPGLSNSPLHF. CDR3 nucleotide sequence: TGTGCCAGCAGGCCGGGACTTTCCAATTCACCCCTCCACTTT.

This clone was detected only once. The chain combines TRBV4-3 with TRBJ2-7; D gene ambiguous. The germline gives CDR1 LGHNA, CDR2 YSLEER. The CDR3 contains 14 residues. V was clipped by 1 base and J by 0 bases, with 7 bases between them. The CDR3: CASSQAALSYEQYF. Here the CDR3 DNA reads TGCGCCAGCAGCCAAGCAGCACTCTCCTACGAGCAGTACTTC.

In DNA form, the CDR3 reads TGCGCCAGCAGGCAACAGGCACGGATGAACACCGGGGAGCTGTTTTTT. It translates to CASRQQARMNTGELFF. J is TRBJ2-2 and V is TRBV5-1; tentatively, D is TRBD1 (5 bases). Germline V gene lookup returns CDR1 SGHRS and CDR2 YFSETQ. V shed 5 bases and J shed 1 base, with 15 bases lying between them. The CDR3 sequence is 16 residues long.

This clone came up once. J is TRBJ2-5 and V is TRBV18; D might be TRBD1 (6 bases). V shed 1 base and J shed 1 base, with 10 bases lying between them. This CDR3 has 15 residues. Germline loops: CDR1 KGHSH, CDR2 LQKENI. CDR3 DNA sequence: TGTGCCAGCTCACCACAACAGGGAAGCCAAGAGACCCAGTACTTC. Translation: CASSPQQGSQETQYF.

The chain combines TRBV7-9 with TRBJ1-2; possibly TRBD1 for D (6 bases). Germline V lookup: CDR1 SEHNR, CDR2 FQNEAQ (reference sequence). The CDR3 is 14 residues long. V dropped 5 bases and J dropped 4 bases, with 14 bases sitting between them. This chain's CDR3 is CASSPPKGVYGYTF. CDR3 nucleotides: TGTGCCAGCAGCCCCCCCAAGGGGGTCTATGGCTACACCTTC. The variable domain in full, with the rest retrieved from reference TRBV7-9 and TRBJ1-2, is DTGVSQNPRHKITKRGQNVTFRCDPISEHNRLYWYRQTLGQGPEFLTYFQNEAQLEKSRLLSDRFSAERPKGSFSTLEIQRTEQGDSAMYLCASSPPKGVYGYTFGSGTRLTVV.

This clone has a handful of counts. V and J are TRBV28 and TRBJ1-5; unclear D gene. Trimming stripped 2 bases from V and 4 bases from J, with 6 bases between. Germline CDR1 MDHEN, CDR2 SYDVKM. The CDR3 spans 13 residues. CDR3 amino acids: CASSLNSNQPQHF. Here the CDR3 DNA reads TGTGCCAGCAGTTTAAACAGTAATCAGCCCCAGCATTTT.

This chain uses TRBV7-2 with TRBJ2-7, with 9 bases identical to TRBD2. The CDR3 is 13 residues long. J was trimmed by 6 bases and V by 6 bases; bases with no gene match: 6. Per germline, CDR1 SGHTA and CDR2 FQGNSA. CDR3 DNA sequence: TGTGCCAGCAGAATGGCTAGCGGGGCCGAGCAGTACTTC. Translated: CASRMASGAEQYF.

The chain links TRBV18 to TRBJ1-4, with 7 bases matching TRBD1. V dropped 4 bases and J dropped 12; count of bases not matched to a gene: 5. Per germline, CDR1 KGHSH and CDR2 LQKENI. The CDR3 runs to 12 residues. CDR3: CASSRTGAELFF. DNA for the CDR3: TGTGCCAGCTCACGCACAGGGGCAGAACTGTTTTTT. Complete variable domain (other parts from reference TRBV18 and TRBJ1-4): NAGVMQNPRHLVRRRGQEARLRCSPMKGHSHVYWYRQLPEEGLKFMVYLQKENIIDESGMPKERFSAEFPKEGPSILRIQQVVRGDSAAYFCASSRTGAELFFGSGTQLSVL.

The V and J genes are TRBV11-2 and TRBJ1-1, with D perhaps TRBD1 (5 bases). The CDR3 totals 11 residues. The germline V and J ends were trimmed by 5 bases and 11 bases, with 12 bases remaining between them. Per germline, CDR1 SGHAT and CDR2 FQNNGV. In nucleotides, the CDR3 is TGTGCCAGCAGCCCGGGGGGTGGTGCTTTCTTT. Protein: CASSPGGGAFF.

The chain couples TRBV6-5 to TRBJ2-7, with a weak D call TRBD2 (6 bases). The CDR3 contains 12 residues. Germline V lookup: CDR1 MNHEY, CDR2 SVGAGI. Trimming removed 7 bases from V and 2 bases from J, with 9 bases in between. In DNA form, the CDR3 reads TGTGCCAGCAAGAGGACTACCTACGAGCAGTACTTC. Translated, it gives CASKRTTYEQYF.

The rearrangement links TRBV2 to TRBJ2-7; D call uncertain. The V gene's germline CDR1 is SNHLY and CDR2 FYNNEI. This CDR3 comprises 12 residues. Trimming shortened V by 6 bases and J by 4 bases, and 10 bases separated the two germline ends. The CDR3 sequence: CASSLGLYEQYF. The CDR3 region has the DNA TGTGCCAGCAGCTTAGGTCTTTACGAGCAGTACTTC. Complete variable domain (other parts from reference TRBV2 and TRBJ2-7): EPEVTQTPSHQVTQMGQEVILRCVPISNHLYFYWYRQILGQKVEFLVSFYNNEISEKSEIFDDQFSVERPDGSNFTLKIRSTKLEDSAMYFCASSLGLYEQYFGPGTRLTVT.

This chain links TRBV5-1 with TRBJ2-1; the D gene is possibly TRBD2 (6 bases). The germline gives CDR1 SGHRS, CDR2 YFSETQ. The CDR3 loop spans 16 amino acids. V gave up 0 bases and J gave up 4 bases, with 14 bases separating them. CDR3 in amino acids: CASSLDGGPGYNEQFF. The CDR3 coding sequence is TGCGCCAGCAGCTTGGATGGAGGGCCAGGGTACAATGAGCAGTTCTTC.

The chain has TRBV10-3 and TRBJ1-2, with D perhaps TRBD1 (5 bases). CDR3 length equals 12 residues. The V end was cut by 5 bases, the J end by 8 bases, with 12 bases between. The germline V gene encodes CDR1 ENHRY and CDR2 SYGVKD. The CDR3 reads CAISPRGEGYTF. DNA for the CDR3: TGTGCCATCAGTCCCCGAGGGGAGGGCTACACCTTC.